The 27 T cell receptor beta chains listed next were all sequenced from one sample in a study of cytomegalovirus exposure and HLA in healthy donors. PCR employed 60 Vbeta and 13 Jbeta primers. The data were produced by immunoSEQ multiplex PCR, yet TCRdb's version contains in-frame clones alone and is incomplete. The sample holds under 90,000 clones. Specimen: PBMCs. The receptor source for this set is a female donor in good health and CMV-seropositive.

V and J are TRBV28 and TRBJ1-6; a weak D match, TRBD1 (5 bases). Germline loops: CDR1 MDHEN, CDR2 SYDVKM. The CDR3 covers 13 residues. V dropped 5 bases and J dropped 4 bases, with 6 bases sitting between them. CDR3 nucleotide sequence: TGTGCCAGCAGTACAGGTTATAATTCACCCCTCCACTTT. It is translated as CASSTGYNSPLHF.

The chain couples TRBV5-4 to TRBJ2-2; weak D call: TRBD2 (6 bases). Looked up from germline, CDR1 is SGHNT and CDR2 is YYREEE (reference sequence). V was trimmed by 0 bases and J by 3 bases, leaving 9 bases between them. CDR3 length: 15 amino acids. The CDR3: CASSLAGEDTGELFF. In nucleotides, the CDR3 is TGTGCCAGCAGCTTGGCGGGAGAGGACACCGGGGAGCTGTTTTTT.

The chain employs TRBV30 and TRBJ1-5; 7 bases are a match to TRBD1. Germline lookup yields CDR1 GTSNPN and CDR2 SVGIG (reference sequence). V lost 3 bases, J lost 3 bases, and 5 bases stayed unmatched. This CDR3 is built from 14 residues. CDR3 sequence: CAWRRQGYNQPQHF. The CDR3 region has the DNA TGTGCCTGGAGACGACAGGGCTACAATCAGCCCCAGCATTTT.

The chain employs TRBV7-2 and TRBJ2-7; TRBD2 aligns across 14 bases. V dropped 5 bases and J dropped 5; count of bases not matched to a gene: 11. CDR3 length equals 17 residues. Germline CDR1 reads SGHTA; CDR2 reads FQGNSA. CDR3 nucleotide sequence: TGTGCCAGCAGCAGTGAAGTAAGGACTAGCGGGAGGAACGAGCAGTACTTC. Translating gives CASSSEVRTSGRNEQYF.

The V and J genes are TRBV27 and TRBJ2-7; 9 nucleotides line up with TRBD1. J gave up 2 bases and V 3 bases, and 11 bases lay outside the gene matches. This CDR3 comprises 17 residues. The germline gives CDR1 MNHEY, CDR2 SMNVEV (reference sequence). CDR3 protein: CASSFRTGAHHPYEQYF. CDR3 sequence (DNA): TGTGCCAGCAGTTTTCGGACAGGGGCACATCATCCCTACGAGCAGTACTTC.

The V gene is TRBV7-2, the J gene TRBJ2-7, with 8 bases fitting TRBD2. V trimming: 1 base; J trimming: 6 bases; junction bases outside the gene matches: 2. The CDR3 spans 13 residues. Germline CDR1 SGHTA, CDR2 FQGNSA. CDR3 nucleotide sequence: TGTGCCAGCAGCTTAGAACGGGGGGGCGAGCAGTACTTC. It codes for CASSLERGGEQYF.

V and J are TRBV18 and TRBJ2-5; 15 nucleotides agree with TRBD2. This CDR3 spans 20 amino acids. With 3 bases clipped from V and 2 bases from J, the junction kept 13 bases outside the gene matches. Germline assignment: CDR1 KGHSH and CDR2 LQKENI. CDR3 in DNA: TGTGCCAGCTCACCCCCAGGACTAGCGGGAGGGCCCAGTATGCAAGAGACCCAGTACTTC. Encoded protein: CASSPPGLAGGPSMQETQYF. The full variable domain, its missing parts supplied by reference TRBV18 and TRBJ2-5, is NAGVMQNPRHLVRRRGQEARLRCSPMKGHSHVYWYRQLPEEGLKFMVYLQKENIIDESGMPKERFSAEFPKEGPSILRIQQVVRGDSAAYFCASSPPGLAGGPSMQETQYFGPGTRLLVL.

The chain combines TRBV5-4 with TRBJ2-2, with D possibly TRBD1 on 6 matching bases. The CDR3 is 14 amino acids. Trimming removed 4 bases from V and 5 bases from J, with 12 bases in between. Germline values: CDR1 SGHNT, CDR2 YYREEE (reference sequence). CDR3 amino acids: CASSAQGRTGELFF. The CDR3 DNA sequence: TGTGCCAGCAGCGCACAGGGAAGGACCGGGGAGCTGTTTTTT.

This chain uses TRBV5-6 with TRBJ2-7; D perhaps matches TRBD2 (6 bases). The V end lost 0 bases, the J end lost 0 bases, and 16 bases lay between the germline ends. Germline V gives CDR1 SGHDT, CDR2 YYEEEE. This CDR3 region has 17 residues. DNA for the CDR3: TGTGCCAGCAGCTTGGGACTCGGGACCGGGAGCTCCTACGAGCAGTACTTC. This translates into CASSLGLGTGSSYEQYF.

This chain uses TRBV9 with TRBJ2-7; 11 bases are shared with TRBD1. The germline V gene has CDR1 SGDLS and CDR2 YYNGEE. The ends lost 4 bases at V and 6 bases at J; junction bases unmatched: 6. The CDR3 extends over 14 amino acids. The CDR3 region is CASSRGTGGREQYF. CDR3 sequence (DNA): TGTGCCAGCAGCCGAGGGACAGGGGGACGCGAGCAGTACTTC.

CDR3 sequence: CASSPHRAPYEQYF. In DNA, the CDR3 is TGTGCCAGCAGCCCGCACAGGGCACCCTACGAGCAGTACTTC. V usage is TRBV11-3 and J usage is TRBJ2-7; D perhaps matches TRBD1 (6 bases). This CDR3 contains 14 residues. Germline V gives CDR1 SGHNT, CDR2 YENEEA. V shed 5 bases and J shed 2 bases, with 13 bases lying between them.

The chain is built from TRBV5-1 and TRBJ1-4; D may be TRBD1 (5 bases). Germline lookup yields CDR1 SGHRS and CDR2 YFSETQ. The CDR3 covers 14 residues. Trimming removed 3 bases at V and 7 bases at J, with 13 bases between. CDR3 residues: CASSWGGEGEKLFF. The CDR3, as DNA: TGCGCCAGCAGCTGGGGCGGGGAGGGTGAAAAACTGTTTTTT.

This chain uses TRBV5-6 with TRBJ2-7; weak D call: TRBD2 (6 bases). This CDR3 is 14 amino acids long. Trimming shortened V by 4 bases and J by 4 bases, and 15 bases separated the two germline ends. Germline lookup yields CDR1 SGHDT and CDR2 YYEEEE. The CDR3 loop is CASSRGVAVYEQYF. The CDR3 region has the DNA TGTGCCAGCAGCCGCGGGGTAGCGGTTTACGAGCAGTACTTC.

V gene TRBV6-4 combines with J gene TRBJ1-3; no clear D. The V gene lost 0 bases and the J gene lost 0 bases, with 12 bases spanning the gap. The CDR3 has 17 residues. Germline V lookup: CDR1 MRHNA, CDR2 SNTAGT. As DNA, the CDR3 is TGTGCCAGCAGTGACTCTTTGAACAGCATCTCTGGAAACACCATATATTTT. Its protein product is CASSDSLNSISGNTIYF.

The chain uses TRBV4-2 and TRBJ2-4; 8 nucleotides agree with TRBD2. The CDR3 covers 19 residues. Trimming cost V 0 bases and J 0 bases; bases outside gene matches: 10. Germline V lookup: CDR1 LGHNA, CDR2 YNFKEQ. The CDR3 reads CASSQDLTGGNLAKNIQYF. CDR3 DNA: TGTGCCAGCAGCCAAGATCTAACGGGAGGGAACCTAGCCAAAAACATTCAGTACTTC.

The chain joins TRBV2 to TRBJ1-2; D remains unclear. From germline, CDR1 is SNHLY and CDR2 FYNNEI. The V and J ends lost 2 bases and 3 bases respectively, with 7 bases between them. The CDR3 runs 13 residues. This CDR3 is CASSENSYYGYTF. The DNA for the CDR3 is TGTGCCAGCAGTGAAAACAGCTACTATGGCTACACCTTC.

The chain has TRBV28 and TRBJ1-1; 12 bases are a match to TRBD1. The CDR3 length is 16 residues. Germline CDR1 reads MDHEN; CDR2 reads SYDVKM. Germline trimming cut 7 bases from V and 1 base from J; bases unmatched to any gene: 7. CDR3 region: CASISPGQGANTEAFF. For the CDR3, the DNA is TGTGCCAGCATCTCGCCGGGACAGGGGGCGAACACTGAAGCTTTCTTT. Full variable domain (missing parts from reference TRBV28 and TRBJ1-1): DVKVTQSSRYLVKRTGEKVFLECVQDMDHENMFWYRQDPGLGLRLIYFSYDVKMKEKGDIPEGYSVSREKKERFSLILESASTNQTSMYLCASISPGQGANTEAFFGQGTRLTVV.

The chain joins TRBV19 to TRBJ2-1; D is unresolved. V shed 8 bases and J shed 6 bases, with 11 bases lying between them. The CDR3 length is 12 residues. Germline V CDR1 and CDR2: LNHDA, SQIVND (reference sequence). The CDR3 spells CASGGSGNEQFF. For the CDR3, the DNA is TGTGCCAGTGGCGGAAGTGGCAATGAGCAGTTCTTC.

The chain combines TRBV18 with TRBJ2-7; no clear D gene. V was trimmed by 5 bases and J by 3 bases, leaving 5 bases between them. Germline V lookup: CDR1 KGHSH, CDR2 LQKENI. The CDR3 length is 11 residues. The DNA for the CDR3 is TGTGCCAGCTCAGAGAACTACGAGCAGTACTTC. It encodes CASSENYEQYF.

The chain has TRBV7-9 and TRBJ1-2; D remains ambiguous. The germline gives CDR1 SEHNR, CDR2 FQNEAQ (reference sequence). Deletions cut 0 bases from V and 8 bases from J, with 10 bases between. The CDR3 is 13 amino acids. CDR3 DNA sequence: TGTGCCAGCAGCTTAGCGGGAGGGAACGGCTACACCTTC. Protein: CASSLAGGNGYTF.

Concerning this clone itself: The same CDR3 is also encoded by other DNA sequences in this sample. CDR3 bases: TGTGCCAGCAGCTTCCAAACAACTAATGAAAAACTGTTTTTT. It yields the protein CASSFQTTNEKLFF. The rearrangement joins TRBV5-6 to TRBJ1-4; D remains unclear. In germline, CDR1 is SGHDT, CDR2 YYEEEE. The V end lost 2 bases, the J end lost 0 bases, and 5 bases lay between the germline ends. The CDR3 is made up of 14 amino acids.

The J gene is TRBJ1-2, the V gene TRBV6-5; TRBD1 matches at 9 bases. Per germline, CDR1 MNHEY and CDR2 SVGAGI. The CDR3 runs to 15 residues. The V segment lost 6 bases and the J segment 10 bases; nucleotides outside the gene matches: 15. As DNA, the CDR3 is TGTGCCAGCAGAGTTAATCCGGGACAGGGTGCTGACTACACCTTC. Its translation: CASRVNPGQGADYTF.

The chain carries TRBV18 and TRBJ1-1; 9 positions agree with TRBD1. The CDR3 is 15 amino acids. V gave up 5 bases and J gave up 4 bases; unmatched junction bases: 8. Germline CDR1 reads KGHSH; CDR2 reads LQKENI. The CDR3 bases are TGTGCCAGCTCAGAGATACAGGGGGCTGGCACTGAAGCTTTCTTT. Its translation: CASSEIQGAGTEAFF.

The chain couples TRBV5-1 to TRBJ1-1; 7 nucleotides align to TRBD1. Per germline, CDR1 SGHRS and CDR2 YFSETQ. The CDR3 has 14 residues. V was clipped by 1 base and J by 11 bases; unmatched bases: 11. The CDR3 nucleotides read TGCGCCAGCAGCTTGAGGGGGCCGGAGGAGGGGGCTTTCTTT. Amino acids: CASSLRGPEEGAFF.

The chain couples TRBV5-4 to TRBJ1-1; tentative D call: TRBD1 (6 bases). Trimming stripped 4 bases from V and 4 bases from J, with 14 bases between. CDR1 SGHNT and CDR2 YYREEE come from the germline V gene (reference sequence). The CDR3 is made up of 14 amino acids. The chain's CDR3 is CASSQVGAGTEAFF. The CDR3 DNA sequence: TGTGCCAGCAGCCAAGTGGGGGCGGGCACTGAAGCTTTCTTT.

The chain links TRBV5-1 to TRBJ2-3; the D gene is possibly TRBD2 (5 bases). CDR1 is SGHRS, CDR2 YFSETQ, per germline. Trimming removed 4 bases from V and 6 bases from J, with 18 bases in between. This CDR3 is 15 amino acids long. The DNA of the CDR3 is TGCGCCAGCAGCCTTAGAGGACTGGAAGGGGATACGCAGTATTTT. It is translated as CASSLRGLEGDTQYF.

The chain carries TRBV27 and TRBJ2-1; D may be TRBD2 (5 bases). V lost 0 bases to trimming and J lost 3 bases, with 12 bases between them. CDR3 length equals 16 residues. Germline loops: CDR1 MNHEY, CDR2 SMNVEV (reference sequence). The CDR3, as DNA: TGTGCCAGCAGTTTATCGGTGGCTGAGGGCTACAATGAGCAGTTCTTC. It translates to CASSLSVAEGYNEQFF.